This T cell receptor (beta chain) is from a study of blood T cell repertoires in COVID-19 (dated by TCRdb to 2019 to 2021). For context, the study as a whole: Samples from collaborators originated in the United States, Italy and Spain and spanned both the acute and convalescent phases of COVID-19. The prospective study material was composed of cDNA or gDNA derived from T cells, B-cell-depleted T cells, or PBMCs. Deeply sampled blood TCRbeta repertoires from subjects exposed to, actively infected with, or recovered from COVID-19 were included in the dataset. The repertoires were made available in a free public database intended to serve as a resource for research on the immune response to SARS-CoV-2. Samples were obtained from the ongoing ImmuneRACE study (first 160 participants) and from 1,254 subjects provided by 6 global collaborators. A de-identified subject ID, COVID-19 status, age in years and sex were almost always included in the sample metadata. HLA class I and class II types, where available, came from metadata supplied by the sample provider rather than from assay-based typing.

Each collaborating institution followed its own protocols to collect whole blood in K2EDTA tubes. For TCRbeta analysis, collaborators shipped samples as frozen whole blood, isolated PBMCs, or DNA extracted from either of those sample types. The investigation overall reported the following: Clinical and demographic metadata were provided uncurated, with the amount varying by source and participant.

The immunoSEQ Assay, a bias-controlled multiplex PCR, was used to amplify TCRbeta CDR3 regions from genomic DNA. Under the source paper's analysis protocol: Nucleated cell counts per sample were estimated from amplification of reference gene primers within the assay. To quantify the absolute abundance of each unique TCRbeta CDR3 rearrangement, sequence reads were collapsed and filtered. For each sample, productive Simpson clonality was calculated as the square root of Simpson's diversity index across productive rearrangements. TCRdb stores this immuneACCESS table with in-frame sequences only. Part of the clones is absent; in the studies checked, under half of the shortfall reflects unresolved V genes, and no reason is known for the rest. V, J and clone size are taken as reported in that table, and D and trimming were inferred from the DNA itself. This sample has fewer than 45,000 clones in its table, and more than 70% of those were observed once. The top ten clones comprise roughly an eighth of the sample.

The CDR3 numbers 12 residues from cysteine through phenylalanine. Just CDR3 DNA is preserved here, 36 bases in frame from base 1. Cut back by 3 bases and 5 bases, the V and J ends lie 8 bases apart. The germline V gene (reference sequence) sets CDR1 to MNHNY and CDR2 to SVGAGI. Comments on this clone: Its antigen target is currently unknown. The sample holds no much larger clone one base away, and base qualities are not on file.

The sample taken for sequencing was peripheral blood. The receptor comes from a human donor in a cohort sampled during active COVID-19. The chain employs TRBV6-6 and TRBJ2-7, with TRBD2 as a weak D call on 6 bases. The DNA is TGTGCCAGCAGTTATGGAGGGAACGAGCAGTACTTC. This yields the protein CASSYGGNEQYF.